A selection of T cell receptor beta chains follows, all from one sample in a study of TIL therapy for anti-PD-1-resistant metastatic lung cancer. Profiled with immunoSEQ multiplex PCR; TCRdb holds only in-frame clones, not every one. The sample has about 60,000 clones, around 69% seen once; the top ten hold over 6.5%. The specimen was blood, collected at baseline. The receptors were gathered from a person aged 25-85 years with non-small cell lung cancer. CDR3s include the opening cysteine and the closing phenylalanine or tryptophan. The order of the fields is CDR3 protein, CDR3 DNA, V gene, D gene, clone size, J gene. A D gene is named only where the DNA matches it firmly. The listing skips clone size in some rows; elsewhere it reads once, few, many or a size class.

CDR3aa: CASSYWAGANVLTF
CDR3nt: TGTGCCAGCAGTTACTGGGCTGGGGCCAACGTCCTGACTTTC
v_gene: TRBV6-5
d_gene: .
abundance: .
j_gene: TRBJ2-6

CDR3aa: CASSPKPTGLEQYF
CDR3nt: TGTGCCAGCAGCCCCAAACCGACAGGCCTCGAGCAGTACTTC
v_gene: TRBV11-2
d_gene: .
abundance: .
j_gene: TRBJ2-7

CDR3aa: CASSSRGTLSYEQYF
CDR3nt: TGCGCCAGCAGTTCCAGGGGAACTCTATCCTACGAGCAGTACTTC
v_gene: TRBV5-1
d_gene: .
abundance: once
j_gene: TRBJ2-7

CDR3aa: CASSLGGPGVQETQYF
CDR3nt: TGCGCCAGCAGCTTGGGTGGGCCAGGGGTTCAAGAGACCCAGTACTTC
v_gene: TRBV5-1
d_gene: .
abundance: .
j_gene: TRBJ2-5

CDR3aa: CASSYGGPGSYNEQFF
CDR3nt: TGTGCCAGCAGCTACGGGGGCCCCGGGTCCTACAATGAGCAGTTCTTC
v_gene: TRBV11-3
d_gene: .
abundance: few
j_gene: TRBJ2-1

CDR3aa: CASSPPGSLGIEAFF
CDR3nt: TGTGCCAGCTCACCACCGGGGTCCCTGGGTATTGAAGCTTTCTTT
v_gene: TRBV18
d_gene: .
abundance: .
j_gene: TRBJ1-1

CDR3aa: CASSLGEGKIPAKNIQYF
CDR3nt: TGTGCTAGCAGCCTAGGTGAGGGTAAGATACCAGCCAAAAACATTCAGTACTTC
v_gene: TRBV7-7
d_gene: .
abundance: once
j_gene: TRBJ2-4

CDR3aa: CASSLNPLADTDTQYF
CDR3nt: TGCGCCAGCAGCTTGAACCCTCTAGCGGACACAGATACGCAGTATTTT
v_gene: TRBV5-1
d_gene: TRBD2
abundance: .
j_gene: TRBJ2-3

CDR3aa: CASSIDRVLYEQYF
CDR3nt: TGTGCCAGCAGCATTGACAGGGTACTCTACGAGCAGTACTTC
v_gene: TRBV7-9
d_gene: TRBD1
abundance: .
j_gene: TRBJ2-7

CDR3aa: CAWSQGIGTEAFF
CDR3nt: TGTGCCTGGAGTCAGGGGATCGGCACTGAAGCTTTCTTT
v_gene: TRBV30
d_gene: .
abundance: .
j_gene: TRBJ1-1

CDR3aa: CASNNRERGSDEQYF
CDR3nt: TGCGCCAGCAACAACAGGGAAAGAGGTTCGGACGAGCAGTACTTC
v_gene: TRBV10-2
d_gene: .
abundance: .
j_gene: TRBJ2-7

CDR3aa: CASSFRDTNTGELFF
CDR3nt: TGTGCCAGCAGTTTTCGGGACACTAACACCGGGGAGCTGTTTTTT
v_gene: TRBV6-5
d_gene: .
abundance: once
j_gene: TRBJ2-2

CDR3aa: CASSLDGRNSGNTIYF
CDR3nt: TGCGCCAGCAGCTTGGACGGGAGGAACTCTGGAAACACCATATATTTT
v_gene: TRBV5-1
d_gene: .
abundance: few
j_gene: TRBJ1-3

CDR3aa: CASSSGTAGYTF
CDR3nt: TGCGCCAGCAGTTCCGGGACAGCCGGCTACACCTTC
v_gene: TRBV5-1
d_gene: TRBD1
abundance: few
j_gene: TRBJ1-2

CDR3aa: CASSTDRDEQYF
CDR3nt: TGTGCCAGCAGTACCGACAGGGACGAGCAGTACTTC
v_gene: TRBV6-1
d_gene: TRBD1
abundance: .
j_gene: TRBJ2-7

CDR3aa: CASSLEGSNSPLHF
CDR3nt: TGTGCCAGCAGCTTGGAAGGGAGTAATTCACCCCTCCACTTT
v_gene: TRBV5-4
d_gene: .
abundance: .
j_gene: TRBJ1-6

CDR3aa: CASSYLRDRDDGYTF
CDR3nt: TGTGCCAGCAGTTACCTCCGGGACAGGGATGATGGCTACACCTTC
v_gene: TRBV6-5
d_gene: TRBD1
abundance: few
j_gene: TRBJ1-2

CDR3aa: CASSHLAGGSWSEQFF
CDR3nt: TGTGCCAGCAGCCATCTAGCGGGAGGGAGTTGGAGTGAGCAGTTCTTC
v_gene: TRBV7-2
d_gene: TRBD2
abundance: .
j_gene: TRBJ2-1

CDR3aa: CASSSLVGVAYNEQFF
CDR3nt: TGTGCCAGCAGCTCTTTGGTGGGGGTCGCCTACAATGAGCAGTTCTTC
v_gene: TRBV7-8
d_gene: .
abundance: .
j_gene: TRBJ2-1

CDR3aa: CASSRPKEGVSEQYF
CDR3nt: TGTGCCAGCAGCCGCCCGAAAGAGGGCGTGAGCGAGCAGTACTTC
v_gene: TRBV5-4
d_gene: .
abundance: .
j_gene: TRBJ2-7

CDR3aa: CASGGWGEKLFF
CDR3nt: TGTGCCAGTGGGGGTTGGGGCGAAAAACTGTTTTTT
v_gene: TRBV7-6
d_gene: .
abundance: few
j_gene: TRBJ1-4

CDR3aa: CASSFATGGDFYEQYF
CDR3nt: TGTGCCAGCAGCTTCGCGACAGGGGGGGATTTCTACGAGCAGTACTTC
v_gene: TRBV5-6
d_gene: TRBD1
abundance: .
j_gene: TRBJ2-7

CDR3aa: CASRENTEAFF
CDR3nt: TGCGCCAGCAGGGAGAACACTGAAGCTTTCTTT
v_gene: TRBV5-1
d_gene: .
abundance: .
j_gene: TRBJ1-1

CDR3aa: CASRSPAGAGNTIYF
CDR3nt: TGTGCCAGCAGGTCCCCGGCAGGGGCTGGAAACACCATATATTTT
v_gene: TRBV6-1
d_gene: .
abundance: .
j_gene: TRBJ1-3

CDR3aa: CASSLAQGNEKLFF
CDR3nt: TGTGCCAGCAGCTTAGCCCAGGGTAATGAAAAACTGTTTTTT
v_gene: TRBV11-2
d_gene: .
abundance: .
j_gene: TRBJ1-4

CDR3aa: CASSPLTYMGNTEAFF
CDR3nt: TGCGCCAGCAGCCCCCTAACCTATATGGGCAACACTGAAGCTTTCTTT
v_gene: TRBV5-1
d_gene: .
abundance: .
j_gene: TRBJ1-1

CDR3aa: CASSLPGTGTSTDTQYF
CDR3nt: TGTGCCAGCAGCTTACCAGGGACAGGTACGAGCACAGATACGCAGTATTTT
v_gene: TRBV11-1
d_gene: TRBD1
abundance: .
j_gene: TRBJ2-3

CDR3aa: CASSPPSGFFYNEQFF
CDR3nt: TGTGCCAGCAGCCCACCTAGCGGGTTTTTCTACAATGAGCAGTTCTTC
v_gene: TRBV7-9
d_gene: TRBD2
abundance: .
j_gene: TRBJ2-1

CDR3aa: CASRPSTGSSYNEQFF
CDR3nt: TGTGCCAGTAGACCCTCGACTGGGAGCTCCTACAATGAGCAGTTCTTC
v_gene: TRBV19
d_gene: .
abundance: .
j_gene: TRBJ2-1

CDR3aa: CASRRAAGQPQHF
CDR3nt: TGTGCCAGCAGGAGGGCAGCGGGCCAGCCCCAGCATTTT
v_gene: TRBV2
d_gene: .
abundance: .
j_gene: TRBJ1-5

CDR3aa: CASSPATGDAQYF
CDR3nt: TGTGCCAGCAGCCCCGCGACAGGGGATGCGCAGTATTTT
v_gene: TRBV11-2
d_gene: TRBD1
abundance: once
j_gene: TRBJ2-3

CDR3aa: CASSLTQGMNTEAFF
CDR3nt: TGTGCCAGCAGTCTAACCCAGGGCATGAACACTGAAGCTTTCTTT
v_gene: TRBV5-6
d_gene: .
abundance: few
j_gene: TRBJ1-1

CDR3aa: CASSPQGYGEAFF
CDR3nt: TGCGCCAGCAGTCCACAGGGGTACGGTGAAGCTTTCTTT
v_gene: TRBV5-1
d_gene: TRBD1
abundance: .
j_gene: TRBJ1-1

CDR3aa: CASSYNRGETQYF
CDR3nt: TGTGCCAGCAGTTACAATCGAGGAGAGACCCAGTACTTC
v_gene: TRBV2
d_gene: .
abundance: .
j_gene: TRBJ2-5

CDR3aa: CASSPTVLAGNYEQYF
CDR3nt: TGTGCCAGCAGCCCAACCGTTCTAGCGGGTAACTACGAGCAGTACTTC
v_gene: TRBV5-5
d_gene: TRBD2
abundance: .
j_gene: TRBJ2-7

CDR3aa: CASRPPGGQGDTQYF
CDR3nt: TGTGCCAGCAGGCCCCCAGGAGGGCAGGGAGATACGCAGTATTTT
v_gene: TRBV9
d_gene: .
abundance: .
j_gene: TRBJ2-3

CDR3aa: CASSYGGPISGNTIYF
CDR3nt: TGTGCCAGCAGTTACGGGGGACCGATCTCTGGAAACACCATATATTTT
v_gene: TRBV6-5
d_gene: .
abundance: .
j_gene: TRBJ1-3

CDR3aa: CASSIGQDNEKLFF
CDR3nt: TGCGCCAGCAGCATCGGACAAGATAATGAAAAACTGTTTTTT
v_gene: TRBV5-1
d_gene: .
abundance: .
j_gene: TRBJ1-4

CDR3aa: CASVGDLNSPLHF
CDR3nt: TGTGCCAGCGTCGGGGACCTGAATTCACCCCTCCACTTT
v_gene: TRBV6-5
d_gene: .
abundance: once
j_gene: TRBJ1-6

CDR3aa: CASSTLGGTGDTQYF
CDR3nt: TGTGCCAGCAGTACCCTCGGCGGGACCGGAGATACGCAGTATTTT
v_gene: TRBV25-1
d_gene: .
abundance: .
j_gene: TRBJ2-3

CDR3aa: CASSGDPDTGELFF
CDR3nt: TGCGCCAGCAGCGGGGACCCCGACACCGGGGAGCTGTTTTTT
v_gene: TRBV5-1
d_gene: .
abundance: once
j_gene: TRBJ2-2

CDR3aa: CASSLGTGGEQFF
CDR3nt: TGTGCTAGCAGCTTGGGGACAGGGGGTGAGCAGTTCTTC
v_gene: TRBV7-7
d_gene: TRBD1
abundance: .
j_gene: TRBJ2-1

CDR3aa: CASSSDLYNEQFF
CDR3nt: TGTGCCAGCAGCTCGGACCTCTACAATGAGCAGTTCTTC
v_gene: TRBV7-9
d_gene: .
abundance: .
j_gene: TRBJ2-1

CDR3aa: CARSGQPNEKLFF
CDR3nt: TGTGCCAGATCGGGACAGCCTAATGAAAAACTGTTTTTT
v_gene: TRBV2
d_gene: TRBD1
abundance: .
j_gene: TRBJ1-4

CDR3aa: CASSEAGGPYSYEQYF
CDR3nt: TGTGCCAGCAGTGAAGCTGGTGGGCCATACTCCTACGAGCAGTACTTC
v_gene: TRBV25-1
d_gene: .
abundance: .
j_gene: TRBJ2-7

CDR3aa: CASSLDRGNYGYTF
CDR3nt: TGCGCCAGCAGCTTGGACAGGGGCAACTATGGCTACACCTTC
v_gene: TRBV5-1
d_gene: TRBD1
abundance: .
j_gene: TRBJ1-2

CDR3aa: CASSTTGFANYGYTF
CDR3nt: TGTGCCAGCAGTACGACAGGGTTCGCTAACTATGGCTACACCTTC
v_gene: TRBV2
d_gene: TRBD1
abundance: .
j_gene: TRBJ1-2